This T cell receptor beta chain was captured in a study of Ad26.COV2.S vaccination and SARS-CoV-2 variants. Study context: Within the COV1001 Ad26.COV2.S trial arm, the donor was enrolled. Study-level results: An underestimation of total T cell responses may have resulted from the TCR breadth and depth analyses. Marked by substantial breadth, spike-specific CD8+ and CD4+ T cell responses were reportedly seen after vaccination.

With 2 bases removed from V and 1 base from J, the gap between germline ends came to 15 bases. From germline, CDR1 is KGHSH and CDR2 LQKENI. There are 17 residues in the CDR3. Treatment indicated: 15 to 20 received Ad26.COV2.S at low or high dose, single or two shots; 5 received placebo; per-sample allocation not given. Specimen acquisition occurred on day 63 following the initial vaccine or placebo injection. Recruitment in Boston yielded a donor of adult age, 18-55 years. Of note for this clone: Its antigen is not identified.

Sequenced by immunoSEQ multiplex PCR; TCRdb stores in-frame clones only, minus some. The data show fewer than 900,000 clones, roughly 90% seen once. The receptor's source is a person aged 18-60 years who received the Ad26.COV2.S COVID-19 vaccine or a placebo. J is TRBJ1-5 and V is TRBV18; D might be TRBD1 (5 bases). The sample was peripheral blood, taken in a trial of Ad26.COV2.S vaccine versus placebo. CDR3 bases: TGTGCCAGCTCACCAAGCTCAGGGTCGGTCAGCAATCAGCCCCAGCATTTT. Protein sequence: CASSPSSGSVSNQPQHF.